This entry is about one TCR beta chain. Libraries were prepared by immunoSEQ multiplex PCR; TCRdb keeps only in-frame clonotypes and omits some of them. The sample has 85,000 to 100,000 clones; about 91% are singletons. These data originate in a study of identifying expanded T cells in peripheral blood. V lost 3 bases, J lost 4 bases, and 9 bases stayed unmatched. The CDR3 is 16 amino acids. CDR1 and CDR2 (germline): SGHRS, YFSETQ. The source of this sequence is a person between 18 and 75 years old in good health. Sequencing was done on a sample of blood. The chain employs TRBV5-1 and TRBJ2-2; TRBD2 matches at 7 bases. The CDR3 reads CASSWTGTTGTGELFF. The DNA for the CDR3 is TGCGCCAGCAGCTGGACCGGGACTACAGGCACCGGGGAGCTGTTTTTT.